Listed here are 17 T cell receptor beta chains from one sample, sequenced in a study of shared clonotypes between healthy human individuals. Generated by immunoSEQ multiplex PCR, the TCRdb table keeps only in-frame clones and is missing some. In the table there are around 500,000 clones, 79% of which are singletons. The sample consisted of PBMCs. The receptors here all came from a woman aged 40 to 55 in good health. Some clones in this sample may be carry-over from other donors' samples.

This clone was seen ten or more times. This specimen includes other DNA sequences encoding the same CDR3. The chain links TRBV2 to TRBJ1-1, with D perhaps matching TRBD1 (6 bases). Germline CDR1 SNHLY, CDR2 FYNNEI. Trimming removed 4 bases at V and 4 bases at J, with 7 bases between. There are 12 residues in the CDR3. CDR3 DNA sequence: TGTGCCAGCAGTGGAGGGGGCACTGAAGCTTTCTTT. Translating gives CASSGGGTEAFF.

The chain employs TRBV7-9 and TRBJ2-3; D uncertain. The length of the CDR3 is 15 residues. Germline assignment: CDR1 SEHNR and CDR2 FQNEAQ (reference sequence). Trimming cost V 3 bases and J 1 base, with 11 bases left between them. The CDR3 protein is CASSFSLRGTDTQYF. DNA of the CDR3: TGTGCCAGCAGCTTCAGTCTCCGTGGCACAGATACGCAGTATTTT.

A word on this clone: A far larger clone is one base from this, pointing to a likely read error. This sample also contains other DNA sequences that code for the same CDR3. J is TRBJ2-5 and V is TRBV28; D perhaps matches TRBD2 (7 bases). Germline V gives CDR1 MDHEN, CDR2 SYDVKM. Trimming shortened V by 5 bases and J by 5 bases, and 21 bases separated the two germline ends. The CDR3 spans 16 residues. In nucleotides, the CDR3 is TGTGCCAGCAGTCCCAGTGGAGGCCCGGGGGGCGAGACCCAGTACTTC. Translating gives CASSPSGGPGGETQYF.

J is TRBJ2-2 and V is TRBV6-4; D unclear. Trimming removed 9 bases from V and 5 bases from J, with 31 bases in between. Germline lookup yields CDR1 MRHNA and CDR2 SNTAGT. The length of the CDR3 is 19 residues. The CDR3 sequence is CASPPQWARRPLRTGELFF. CDR3 bases: TGTGCCAGTCCCCCCCAGTGGGCGCGAAGGCCTCTCAGGACCGGGGAGCTGTTTTTT.

The CDR3 reads CASSVLGTGSYNEQFF. DNA for the CDR3: TGTGCCAGCAGCGTATTGGGGACAGGGTCCTACAATGAGCAGTTCTTC. The chain uses TRBV9 and TRBJ2-1, with 9 bases fitting TRBD1. Trimming took 1 base from V and 1 from J; bases not matched to a gene: 3. The CDR3 runs 16 residues. Germline loops: CDR1 SGDLS, CDR2 YYNGEE. The variable domain in full, with the rest retrieved from reference TRBV9 and TRBJ2-1, is DSGVTQTPKHLITATGQRVTLRCSPRSGDLSVYWYQQSLDQGLQFLIQYYNGEERAKGNILERFSAQQFPDLHSELNLSSLELGDSALYFCASSVLGTGSYNEQFFGPGTRLTVL.

The chain carries TRBV25-1 and TRBJ2-7; unclear D gene. Germline V CDR1 and CDR2: MGHDK, SYGVNS. V was cut by 8 bases and J by 4 bases, with 9 bases left in between. The CDR3 runs to 11 residues. The CDR3 sequence: CASALGYEQYF. Here the CDR3 DNA reads TGTGCCAGCGCTCTGGGATACGAGCAGTACTTC.

The V call is TRBV7-3, the J call TRBJ2-7; D is possibly TRBD2 (5 bases). This CDR3 is 14 amino acids long. The V end was cut by 5 bases, the J end by 0 bases, with 11 bases between. Germline V gives CDR1 SGHTA, CDR2 FQGTGA. The CDR3 bases are TGTGCCAGCAGCCCCCAAGGGAGCTCCTACGAGCAGTACTTC. Translated, it gives CASSPQGSSYEQYF.

This clone came up many times. The CDR3 sequence: CATTGLAETGELFF. The CDR3, as DNA: TGTGCCACCACGGGACTAGCGGAAACCGGGGAGCTGTTTTTT. V is TRBV9 and J is TRBJ2-2; 11 nucleotides match TRBD2. The V gene's germline CDR1 is SGDLS and CDR2 YYNGEE. There are 14 residues in the CDR3. V shed 9 bases, J shed 5 bases, and the junction held 6 bases outside the gene matches. Filled out from reference TRBV9 and TRBJ2-2, the complete variable domain reads DSGVTQTPKHLITATGQRVTLRCSPRSGDLSVYWYQQSLDQGLQFLIQYYNGEERAKGNILERFSAQQFPDLHSELNLSSLELGDSALYFCATTGLAETGELFFGEGSRLTVL.

The rearrangement uses TRBV5-1 and TRBJ2-1, with 7 bases matching TRBD2. The V segment lost 2 bases and the J segment 5 bases; nucleotides outside the gene matches: 4. This CDR3 is built from 14 residues. Germline V CDR1 and CDR2: SGHRS, YFSETQ. The CDR3, as DNA: TGCGCCAGCAGCTTTAGGACTAGGAACAATGAGCAGTTCTTC. This encodes CASSFRTRNNEQFF.

The rearrangement joins TRBV2 to TRBJ2-3; perhaps TRBD2 as D (6 bases). Germline CDR1 is SNHLY and CDR2 is FYNNEI. V lost 4 bases to trimming and J lost 2 bases, with 7 bases between them. This CDR3 has 13 residues. The CDR3 is CASSGGVTDTQYF. The DNA for the CDR3 is TGTGCCAGCAGTGGGGGGGTCACAGATACGCAGTATTTT.

The chain combines TRBV29-1 with TRBJ1-1, with unresolved D. The length of the CDR3 is 12 residues. Trimming stripped 5 bases from V and 6 bases from J, with 13 bases between. Germline V gives CDR1 SQVTM, CDR2 ANQGSEA. The CDR3 here is CSVSSSGAEAFF. The CDR3 DNA reads as TGCAGCGTTTCCTCGTCTGGGGCTGAAGCTTTCTTT.

In its sample, this clone was seen many times. The rearrangement links TRBV10-2 to TRBJ1-1, with 7 bases fitting TRBD1. The CDR3 totals 15 residues. Germline V gene lookup returns CDR1 WSHSY and CDR2 SAAADI. V lost 6 bases to trimming and J lost 0 bases; unmatched junction nucleotides: 7. The CDR3 nucleotides read TGCGCCAGCAGGGACAGGAGCACTATGAACACTGAAGCTTTCTTT. This codes for CASRDRSTMNTEAFF.

The V gene is TRBV30, the J gene TRBJ1-3; D is possibly TRBD1 (5 bases). V lost 0 bases, J lost 0 bases, and 9 bases lay in between. CDR1 is GTSNPN and CDR2 is SVGIG in the germline V gene (reference sequence). This CDR3 region has 15 residues. CDR3 loop: CAWSVGGVSGNTIYF. CDR3 DNA: TGTGCCTGGAGTGTAGGAGGGGTCTCTGGAAACACCATATATTTT.

To note about this clone: Additional DNA sequences in this sample encode the identical CDR3. The V gene is TRBV29-1, the J gene TRBJ2-7; 7 positions match TRBD1. The junction had 6 bases not matched to a gene; V was cut back by 1 base and J by 3 bases. Germline V CDR1 and CDR2: SQVTM, ANQGSEA. The CDR3 contains 14 residues. In nucleotides, the CDR3 is TGCAGCGTTGAAGTATCAGGGGGTAGCTACGAGCAGTACTTC. It codes for CSVEVSGGSYEQYF.

This clone was detected a few times. This chain uses TRBV7-8 with TRBJ2-3; TRBD2 matches 11 bases. The CDR3 runs to 18 residues. V dropped 0 bases and J dropped 0; count of bases not matched to a gene: 5. The germline CDR1 and CDR2 sequences are SGHVS and FQNEAQ. The CDR3 sequence is CASSLAILAGGSTDTQYF. In nucleotides, the CDR3 is TGTGCCAGCAGCTTAGCCATCCTAGCGGGAGGTAGCACAGATACGCAGTATTTT. Full variable domain (remainder filled in from reference TRBV7-8 and TRBJ2-3): GAGVSQSPRYKVAKRGQDVALRCDPISGHVSLFWYQQALGQGPEFLTYFQNEAQLDKSGLPSDRFFAERPEGSVSTLKIQRTQQEDSAVYLCASSLAILAGGSTDTQYFGPGTRLTVL.

The V and J genes are TRBV18 and TRBJ1-5, with 7 bases that match TRBD1. Germline V gene data show CDR1 as KGHSH and CDR2 as LQKENI. V dropped 3 bases and J dropped 0; count of bases not matched to a gene: 2. This CDR3 is 15 amino acids long. CDR3 sequence reads: CASSPGTASNQPQHF. CDR3 nucleotides: TGTGCCAGCTCACCGGGGACAGCTAGCAATCAGCCCCAGCATTTT.

This clone was found many times. This chain joins TRBV13 and TRBJ2-5; 10 nucleotides match TRBD1. This CDR3 spans 16 amino acids. Looked up from germline, CDR1 is PRHDT and CDR2 is FYEKMQ (reference sequence). Losses at the gene ends were 4 bases for V and 4 bases for J; bases not matched to a gene: 9. In DNA, the CDR3 is TGTGCCAGCAGCTCCCACCGGGACAGGGGCAGAGAGACCCAGTACTTC. It codes for CASSSHRDRGRETQYF.